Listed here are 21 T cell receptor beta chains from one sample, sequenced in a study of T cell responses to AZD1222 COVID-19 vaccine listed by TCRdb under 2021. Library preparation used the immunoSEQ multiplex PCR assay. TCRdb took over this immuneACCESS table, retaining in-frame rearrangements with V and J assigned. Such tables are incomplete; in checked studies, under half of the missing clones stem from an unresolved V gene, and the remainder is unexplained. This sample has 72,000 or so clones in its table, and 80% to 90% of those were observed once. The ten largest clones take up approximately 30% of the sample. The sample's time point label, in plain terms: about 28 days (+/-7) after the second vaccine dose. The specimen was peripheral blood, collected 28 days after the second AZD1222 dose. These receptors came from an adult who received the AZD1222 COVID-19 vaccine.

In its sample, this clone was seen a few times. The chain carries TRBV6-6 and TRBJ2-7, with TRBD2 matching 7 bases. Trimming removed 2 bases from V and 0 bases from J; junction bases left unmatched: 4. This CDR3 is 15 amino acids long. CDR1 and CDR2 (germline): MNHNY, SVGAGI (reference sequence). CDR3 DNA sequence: TGTGCCAGCAGTTACGAGGGGACTATCTCCTACGAGCAGTACTTC. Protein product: CASSYEGTISYEQYF.

CDR3 DNA: TGTGCCAGCAGCTTCGCGGGGGAGGACACCATATATTTT. It encodes CASSFAGEDTIYF. V gene TRBV11-1 combines with J gene TRBJ1-3, with a tentative D call TRBD1 (5 bases). Germline loops: CDR1 SGHAT, CDR2 FQDESV (reference sequence). This CDR3 spans 13 amino acids. The V end lost 3 bases, the J end lost 8 bases, and 11 bases lay between the germline ends. The full variable domain, its missing parts supplied by reference TRBV11-1 and TRBJ1-3, is EAEVAQSPRYKITEKSQAVAFWCDPISGHATLYWYRQILGQGPELLVQFQDESVVDDSQLPKDRFSAERLKGVDSTLKIQPAELGDSAMYLCASSFAGEDTIYFGEGSWLTVV.

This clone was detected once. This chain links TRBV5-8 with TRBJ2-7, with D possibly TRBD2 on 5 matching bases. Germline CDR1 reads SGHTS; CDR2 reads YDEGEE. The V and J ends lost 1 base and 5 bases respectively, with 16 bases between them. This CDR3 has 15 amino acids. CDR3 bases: TGTGCCAGCAGCTTGATGAGGGATGGGATGAACGAGCAGTACTTC. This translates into CASSLMRDGMNEQYF.

The CDR3 here is CASRDTYGYTF. As DNA, the CDR3 is TGTGCCAGCAGGGACACCTATGGCTACACCTTC. The J gene is TRBJ1-2, the V gene TRBV6-5, with a possible D match to TRBD1 (5 bases). The germline V gene has CDR1 MNHEY and CDR2 SVGAGI. V lost 6 bases and J lost 4, with 6 bases in between. The CDR3 covers 11 residues.

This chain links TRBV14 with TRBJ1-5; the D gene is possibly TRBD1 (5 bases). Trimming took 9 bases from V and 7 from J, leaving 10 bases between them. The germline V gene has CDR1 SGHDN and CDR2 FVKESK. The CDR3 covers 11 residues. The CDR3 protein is CARTVPQPQHF. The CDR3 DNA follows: TGTGCCAGGACAGTTCCGCAGCCCCAGCATTTT.

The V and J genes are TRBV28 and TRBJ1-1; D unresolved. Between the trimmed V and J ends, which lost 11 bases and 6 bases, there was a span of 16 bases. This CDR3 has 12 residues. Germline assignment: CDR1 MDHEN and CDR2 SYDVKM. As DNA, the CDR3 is TGTGCCCGCGTGCGGGTGTTGGCTGAAGCTTTCTTT. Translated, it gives CARVRVLAEAFF.

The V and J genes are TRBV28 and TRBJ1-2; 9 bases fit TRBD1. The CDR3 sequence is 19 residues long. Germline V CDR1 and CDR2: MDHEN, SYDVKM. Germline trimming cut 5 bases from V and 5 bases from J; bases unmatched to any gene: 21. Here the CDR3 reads CASSTYEGQGEVNRYGYTF. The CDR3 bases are TGTGCCAGCAGTACCTATGAGGGACAGGGAGAGGTGAATCGGTATGGCTACACCTTC.

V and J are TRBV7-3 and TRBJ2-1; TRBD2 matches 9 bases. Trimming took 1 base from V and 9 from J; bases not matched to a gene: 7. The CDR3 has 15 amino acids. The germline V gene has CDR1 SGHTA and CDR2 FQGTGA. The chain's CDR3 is CASSLMASGKGEQFF. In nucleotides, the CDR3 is TGTGCCAGCAGCTTAATGGCTAGCGGGAAGGGTGAGCAGTTCTTC.

In DNA, the CDR3 is TGTGCCAGCAGTTGGGCACCATCTAACTATGGCTACACCTTC. Its translation is CASSWAPSNYGYTF. The V call is TRBV27, the J call TRBJ1-2; D gene unclear. The length of the CDR3 is 14 residues. V lost 4 bases, J lost 0 bases, and 9 bases lay in between. The V gene's germline CDR1 is MNHEY and CDR2 SMNVEV (reference sequence).

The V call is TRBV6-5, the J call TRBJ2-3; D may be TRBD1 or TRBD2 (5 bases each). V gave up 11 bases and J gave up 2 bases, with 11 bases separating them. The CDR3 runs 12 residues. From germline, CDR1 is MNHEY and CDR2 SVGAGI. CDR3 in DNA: TGTGCCTCGAAGGGGACCACAGATACGCAGTATTTT. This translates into CASKGTTDTQYF.

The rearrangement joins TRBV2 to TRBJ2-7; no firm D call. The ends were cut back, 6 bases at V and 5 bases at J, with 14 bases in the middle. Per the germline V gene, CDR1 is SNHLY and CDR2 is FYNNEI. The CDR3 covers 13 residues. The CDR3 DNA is TGTGCCAGCAGGAAAGGGATTCTGGACGAGCAGTACTTC. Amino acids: CASRKGILDEQYF.

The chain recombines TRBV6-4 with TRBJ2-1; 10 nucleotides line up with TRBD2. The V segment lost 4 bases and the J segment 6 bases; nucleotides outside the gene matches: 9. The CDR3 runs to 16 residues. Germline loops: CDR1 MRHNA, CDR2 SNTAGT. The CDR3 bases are TGTGCCAGCAGTGTCCTCCCGGGACTAGCGAGCAATGAGCAGTTCTTC. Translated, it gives CASSVLPGLASNEQFF.

CDR3 sequence reads: CASSPIREDGYTF. CDR3 DNA sequence: TGTGCCAGCTCACCAATCCGGGAAGATGGCTACACCTTC. The chain carries TRBV18 and TRBJ1-2, with D unclear. Germline loops: CDR1 KGHSH, CDR2 LQKENI. This CDR3 comprises 13 residues. V gave up 2 bases and J gave up 6 bases, with 10 bases separating them.

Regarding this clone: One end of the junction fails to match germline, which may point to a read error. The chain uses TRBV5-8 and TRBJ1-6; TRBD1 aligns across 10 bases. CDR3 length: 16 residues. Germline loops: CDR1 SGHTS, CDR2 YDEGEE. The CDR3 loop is CASTLDRTGGDSPLHF. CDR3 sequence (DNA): TGTGCCAGCACCTTGGATAGGACAGGGGGTGATTCACCCCTCCACTTT.

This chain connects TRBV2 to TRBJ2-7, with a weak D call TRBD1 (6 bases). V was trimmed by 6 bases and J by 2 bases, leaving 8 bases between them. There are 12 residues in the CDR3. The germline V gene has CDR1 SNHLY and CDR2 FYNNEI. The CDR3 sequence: CASSWTAYEQYF. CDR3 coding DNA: TGTGCCAGCAGCTGGACAGCCTACGAGCAGTACTTC.

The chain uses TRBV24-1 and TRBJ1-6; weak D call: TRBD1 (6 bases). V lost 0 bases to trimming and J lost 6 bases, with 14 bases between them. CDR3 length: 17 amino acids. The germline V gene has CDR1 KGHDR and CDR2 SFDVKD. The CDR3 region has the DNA TGTGCCACCAGTGATTTGTGGGGGGGGACACTTAATTCACCCCTCCACTTT. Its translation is CATSDLWGGTLNSPLHF.

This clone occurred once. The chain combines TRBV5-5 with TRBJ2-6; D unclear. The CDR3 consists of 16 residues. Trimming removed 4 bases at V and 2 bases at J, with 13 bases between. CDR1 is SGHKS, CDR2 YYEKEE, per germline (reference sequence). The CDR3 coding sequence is TGTGCCAGCAGCCCGCAGGACCTCGCTGGGGCCAACGTCCTGACTTTC. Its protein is CASSPQDLAGANVLTF.

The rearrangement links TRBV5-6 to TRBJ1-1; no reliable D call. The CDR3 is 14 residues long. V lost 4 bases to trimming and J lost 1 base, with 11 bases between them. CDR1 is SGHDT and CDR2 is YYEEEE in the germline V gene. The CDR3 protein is CASSRGRENTEAFF. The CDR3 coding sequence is TGTGCCAGCAGCCGTGGACGGGAGAACACTGAAGCTTTCTTT.

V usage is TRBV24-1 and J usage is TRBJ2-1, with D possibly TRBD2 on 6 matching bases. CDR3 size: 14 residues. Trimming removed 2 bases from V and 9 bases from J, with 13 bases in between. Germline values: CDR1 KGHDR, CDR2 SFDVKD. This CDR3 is CATSDWTTTGEQFF. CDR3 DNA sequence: TGTGCCACCAGTGATTGGACTACCACCGGTGAGCAGTTCTTC.

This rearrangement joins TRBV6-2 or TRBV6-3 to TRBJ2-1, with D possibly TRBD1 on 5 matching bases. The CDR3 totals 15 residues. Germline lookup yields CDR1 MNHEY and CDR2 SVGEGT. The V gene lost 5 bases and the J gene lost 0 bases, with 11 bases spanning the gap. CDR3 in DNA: TGTGCCAGCAGTCCCGGACATAGCTCCTACAATGAGCAGTTCTTC. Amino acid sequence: CASSPGHSSYNEQFF.

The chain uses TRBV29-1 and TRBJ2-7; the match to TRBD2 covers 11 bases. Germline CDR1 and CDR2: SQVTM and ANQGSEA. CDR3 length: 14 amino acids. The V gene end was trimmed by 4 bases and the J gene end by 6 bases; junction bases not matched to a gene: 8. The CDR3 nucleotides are TGCAGCGTTGTCGGGCTAGCGGGAGGTAGCGAGCAGTACTTC. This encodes CSVVGLAGGSEQYF.